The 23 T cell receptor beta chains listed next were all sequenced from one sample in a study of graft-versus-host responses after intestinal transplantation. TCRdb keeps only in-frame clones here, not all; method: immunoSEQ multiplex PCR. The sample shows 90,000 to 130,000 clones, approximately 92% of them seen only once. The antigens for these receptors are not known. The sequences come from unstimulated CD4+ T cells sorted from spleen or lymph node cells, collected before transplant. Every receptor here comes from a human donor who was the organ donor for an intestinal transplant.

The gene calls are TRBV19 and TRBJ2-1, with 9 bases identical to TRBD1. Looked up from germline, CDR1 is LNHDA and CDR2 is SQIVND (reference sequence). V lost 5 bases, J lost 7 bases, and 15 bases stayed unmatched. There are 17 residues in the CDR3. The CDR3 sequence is CASSSQRMGTGRNEQFF. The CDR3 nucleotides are TGTGCCAGTAGTTCACAACGGATGGGGACAGGGCGGAATGAGCAGTTCTTC. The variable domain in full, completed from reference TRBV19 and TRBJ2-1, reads DGGITQSPKYLFRKEGQNVTLSCEQNLNHDAMYWYRQDPGQGLRLIYYSQIVNDFQKGDIAEGYSVSREKKESFPLTVTSAQKNPTAFYLCASSSQRMGTGRNEQFFGPGTRLTVL.

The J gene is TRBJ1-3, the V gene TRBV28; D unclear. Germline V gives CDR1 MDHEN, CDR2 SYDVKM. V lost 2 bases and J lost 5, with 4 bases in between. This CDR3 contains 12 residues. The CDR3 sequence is CASSLGRNTIYF. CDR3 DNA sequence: TGTGCCAGCAGTTTAGGGAGAAACACCATATATTTT.

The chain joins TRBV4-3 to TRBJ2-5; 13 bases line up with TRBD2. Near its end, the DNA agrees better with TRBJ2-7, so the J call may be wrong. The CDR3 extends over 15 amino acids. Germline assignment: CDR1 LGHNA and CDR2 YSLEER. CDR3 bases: TGCGCCAGCAGCCGTGGACTAGCGGGGGCCTACGAGCAGTACTTC. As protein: CASSRGLAGAYEQYF.

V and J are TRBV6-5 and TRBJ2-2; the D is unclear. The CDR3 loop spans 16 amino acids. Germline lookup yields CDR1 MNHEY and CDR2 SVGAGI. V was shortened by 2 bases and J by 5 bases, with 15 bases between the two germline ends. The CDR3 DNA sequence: TGTGCCAGCAGTTACGGTCTTCGTTGGGGAACCGGGGAGCTGTTTTTT. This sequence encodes CASSYGLRWGTGELFF.

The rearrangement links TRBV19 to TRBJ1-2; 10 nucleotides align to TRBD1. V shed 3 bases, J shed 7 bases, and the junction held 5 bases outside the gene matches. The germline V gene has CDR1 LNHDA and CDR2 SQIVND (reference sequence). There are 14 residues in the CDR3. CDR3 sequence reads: CASSISGQGSGYTF. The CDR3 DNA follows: TGTGCCAGTAGTATCTCGGGACAGGGGAGTGGCTACACCTTC.

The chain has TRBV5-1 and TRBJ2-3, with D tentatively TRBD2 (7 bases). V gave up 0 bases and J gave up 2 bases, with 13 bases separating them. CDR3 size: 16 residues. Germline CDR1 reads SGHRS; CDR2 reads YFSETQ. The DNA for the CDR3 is TGCGCCAGCAGCTTGGTCGGGGGGCGCGTCACAGATACGCAGTATTTT. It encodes CASSLVGGRVTDTQYF. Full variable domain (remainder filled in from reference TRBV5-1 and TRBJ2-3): KAGVTQTPRYLIKTRGQQVTLSCSPISGHRSVSWYQQTPGQGLQFLFEYFSETQRNKGNFPGRFSGRQFSNSRSEMNVSTLELGDSALYLCASSLVGGRVTDTQYFGPGTRLTVL.

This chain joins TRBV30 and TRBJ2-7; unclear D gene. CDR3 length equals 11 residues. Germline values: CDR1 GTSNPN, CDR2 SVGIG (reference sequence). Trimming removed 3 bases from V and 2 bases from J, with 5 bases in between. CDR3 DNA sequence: TGTGCCTGGAGCCTAACCTACGAGCAGTACTTC. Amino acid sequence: CAWSLTYEQYF.

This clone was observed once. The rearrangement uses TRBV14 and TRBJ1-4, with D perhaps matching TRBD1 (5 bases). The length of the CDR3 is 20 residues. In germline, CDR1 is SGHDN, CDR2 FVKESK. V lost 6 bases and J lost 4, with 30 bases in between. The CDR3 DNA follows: TGTGCCAGCAGGCACATCCGGGACCACTCTCCGGCAGGCGGTAATGAAAAACTGTTTTTT. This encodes CASRHIRDHSPAGGNEKLFF.

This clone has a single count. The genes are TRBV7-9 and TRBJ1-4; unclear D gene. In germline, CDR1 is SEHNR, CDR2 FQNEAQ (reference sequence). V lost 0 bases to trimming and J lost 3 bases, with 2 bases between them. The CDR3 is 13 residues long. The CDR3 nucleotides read TGTGCCAGCAGCTTAGCCCCTAATGAAAAACTGTTTTTT. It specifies CASSLAPNEKLFF.

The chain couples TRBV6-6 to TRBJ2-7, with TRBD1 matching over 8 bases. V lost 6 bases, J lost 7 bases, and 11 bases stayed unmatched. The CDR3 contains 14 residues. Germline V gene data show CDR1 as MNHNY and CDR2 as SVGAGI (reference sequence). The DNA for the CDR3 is TGTGCCAGCAGATCAGGACAGGGAATTAGGGAGCAGTACTTC. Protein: CASRSGQGIREQYF.

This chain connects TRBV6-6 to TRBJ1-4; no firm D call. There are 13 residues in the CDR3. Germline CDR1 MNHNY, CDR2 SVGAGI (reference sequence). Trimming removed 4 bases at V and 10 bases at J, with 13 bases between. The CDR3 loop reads CASSSPLGGKLFF. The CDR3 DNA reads TGTGCCAGCAGTTCCCCCTTGGGCGGAAAACTGTTTTTT.

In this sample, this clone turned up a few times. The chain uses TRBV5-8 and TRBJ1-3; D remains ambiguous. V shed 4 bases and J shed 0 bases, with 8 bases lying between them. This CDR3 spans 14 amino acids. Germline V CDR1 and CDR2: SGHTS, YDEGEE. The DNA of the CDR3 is TGTGCCAGCAGCCGACCGCCCTCTGGAAACACCATATATTTT. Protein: CASSRPPSGNTIYF.

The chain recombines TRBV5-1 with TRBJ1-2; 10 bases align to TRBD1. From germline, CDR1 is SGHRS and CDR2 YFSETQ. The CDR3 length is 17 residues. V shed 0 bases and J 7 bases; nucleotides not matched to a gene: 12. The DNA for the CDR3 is TGCGCCAGCAGCTTGGGCCCCCGGACAGGGGGAACCAGTGGCTACACCTTC. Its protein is CASSLGPRTGGTSGYTF.

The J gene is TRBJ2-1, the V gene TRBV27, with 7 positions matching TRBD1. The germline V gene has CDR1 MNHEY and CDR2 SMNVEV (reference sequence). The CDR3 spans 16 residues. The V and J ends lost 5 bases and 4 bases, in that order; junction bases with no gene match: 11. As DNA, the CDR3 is TGTGCCAGCAGTCCCCCACAGGGGCTCATTTACAATGAGCAGTTCTTC. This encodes CASSPPQGLIYNEQFF.

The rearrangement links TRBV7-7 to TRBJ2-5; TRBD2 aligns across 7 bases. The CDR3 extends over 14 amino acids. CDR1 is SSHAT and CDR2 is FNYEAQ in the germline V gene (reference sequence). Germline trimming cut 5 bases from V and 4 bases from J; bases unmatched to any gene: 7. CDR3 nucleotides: TGTGCCAGCAGCATAACAACGGGGGGAGAGACCCAGTACTTC. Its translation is CASSITTGGETQYF.

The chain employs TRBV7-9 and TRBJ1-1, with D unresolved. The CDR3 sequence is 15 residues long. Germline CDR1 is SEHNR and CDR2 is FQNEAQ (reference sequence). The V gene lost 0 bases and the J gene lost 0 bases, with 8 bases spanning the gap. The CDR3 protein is CASSLAGGMNTEAFF. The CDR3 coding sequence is TGTGCCAGCAGCTTAGCGGGAGGGATGAACACTGAAGCTTTCTTT.

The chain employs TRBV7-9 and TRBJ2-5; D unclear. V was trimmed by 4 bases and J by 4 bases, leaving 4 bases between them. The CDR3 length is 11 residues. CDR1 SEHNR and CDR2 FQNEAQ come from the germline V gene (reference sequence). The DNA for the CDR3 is TGTGCCAGCAGCTCGGCAGAGACCCAGTACTTC. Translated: CASSSAETQYF.

The CDR3 DNA sequence: TGTGCCAGTAGTATCTCGTCAGCGGGGGCCAATGAGCAGTTCTTC. Translated: CASSISSAGANEQFF. The chain has TRBV19 and TRBJ2-1; TRBD2 agrees at 8 bases. J gave up 6 bases and V 3 bases, and 7 bases lay outside the gene matches. The CDR3 loop spans 15 amino acids. Germline CDR1 reads LNHDA; CDR2 reads SQIVND (reference sequence).

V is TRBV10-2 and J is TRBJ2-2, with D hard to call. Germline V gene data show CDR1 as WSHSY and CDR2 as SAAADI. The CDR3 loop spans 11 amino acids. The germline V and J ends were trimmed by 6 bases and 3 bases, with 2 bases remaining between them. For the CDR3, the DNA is TGCGCCAGCAGATACACCGGGGAGCTGTTTTTT. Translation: CASRYTGELFF.

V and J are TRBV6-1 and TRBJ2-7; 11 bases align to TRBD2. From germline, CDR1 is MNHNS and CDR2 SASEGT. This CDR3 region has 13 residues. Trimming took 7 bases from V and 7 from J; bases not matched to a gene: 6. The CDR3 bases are TGTGCCAGCACCTCTAGCGGGAGGTGGGAGCAGTACTTC. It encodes CASTSSGRWEQYF.

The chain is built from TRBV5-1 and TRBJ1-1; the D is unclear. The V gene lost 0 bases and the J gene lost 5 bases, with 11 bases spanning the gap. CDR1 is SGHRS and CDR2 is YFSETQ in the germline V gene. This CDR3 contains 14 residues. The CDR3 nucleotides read TGCGCCAGCAGCTTGGCCATGGGTAATACTGAAGCTTTCTTT. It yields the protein CASSLAMGNTEAFF.

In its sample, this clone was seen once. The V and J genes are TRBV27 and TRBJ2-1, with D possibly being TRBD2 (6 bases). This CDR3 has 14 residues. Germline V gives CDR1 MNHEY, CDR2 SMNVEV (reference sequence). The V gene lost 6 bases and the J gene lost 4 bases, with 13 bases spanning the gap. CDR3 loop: CASSPGLTYNEQFF. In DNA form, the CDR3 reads TGTGCCAGCAGCCCGGGACTGACTTACAATGAGCAGTTCTTC.

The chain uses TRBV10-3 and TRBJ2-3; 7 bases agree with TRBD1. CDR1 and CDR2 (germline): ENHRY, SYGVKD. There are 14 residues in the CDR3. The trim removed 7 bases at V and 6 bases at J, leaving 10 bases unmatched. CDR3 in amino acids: CAINHKGAGDTQYF. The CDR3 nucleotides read TGTGCCATCAATCATAAGGGGGCCGGCGATACGCAGTATTTT.